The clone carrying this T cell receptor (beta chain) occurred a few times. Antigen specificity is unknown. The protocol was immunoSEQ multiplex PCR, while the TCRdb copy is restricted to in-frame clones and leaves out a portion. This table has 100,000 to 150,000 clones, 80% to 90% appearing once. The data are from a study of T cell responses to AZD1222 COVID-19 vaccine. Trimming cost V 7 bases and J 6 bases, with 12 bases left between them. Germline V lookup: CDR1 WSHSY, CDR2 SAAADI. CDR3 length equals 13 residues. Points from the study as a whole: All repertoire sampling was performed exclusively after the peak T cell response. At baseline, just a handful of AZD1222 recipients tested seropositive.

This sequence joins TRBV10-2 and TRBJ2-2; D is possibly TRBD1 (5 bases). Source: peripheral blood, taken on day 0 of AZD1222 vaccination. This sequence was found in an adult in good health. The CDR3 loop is CASIPQAAGELFF. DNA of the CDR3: TGCGCCAGCATCCCACAGGCGGCCGGGGAGCTGTTTTTT.